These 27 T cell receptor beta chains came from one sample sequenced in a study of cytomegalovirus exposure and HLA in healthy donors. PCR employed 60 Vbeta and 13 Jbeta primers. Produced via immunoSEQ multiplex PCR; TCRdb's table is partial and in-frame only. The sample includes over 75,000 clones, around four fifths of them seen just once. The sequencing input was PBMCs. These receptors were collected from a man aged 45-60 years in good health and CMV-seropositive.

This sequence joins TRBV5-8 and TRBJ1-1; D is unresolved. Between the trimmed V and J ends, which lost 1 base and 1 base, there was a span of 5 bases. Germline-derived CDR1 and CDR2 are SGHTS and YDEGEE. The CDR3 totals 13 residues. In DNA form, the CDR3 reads TGTGCCAGCAGCTTGATGAGGAACACTGAAGCTTTCTTT. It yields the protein CASSLMRNTEAFF.

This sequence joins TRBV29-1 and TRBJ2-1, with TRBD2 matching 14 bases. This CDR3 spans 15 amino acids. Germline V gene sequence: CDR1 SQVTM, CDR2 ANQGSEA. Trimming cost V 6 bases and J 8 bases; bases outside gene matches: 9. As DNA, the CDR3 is TGCAGCGTCACCTCCGGGACTAGCGGGGGTGATGAGCAGTTCTTC. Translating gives CSVTSGTSGGDEQFF.

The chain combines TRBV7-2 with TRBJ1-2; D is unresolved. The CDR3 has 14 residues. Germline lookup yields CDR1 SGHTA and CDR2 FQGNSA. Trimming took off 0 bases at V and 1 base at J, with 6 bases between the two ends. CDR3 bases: TGTGCCAGCAGCTTAGCGCATAGTAACTATGGCTACACCTTC. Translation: CASSLAHSNYGYTF.

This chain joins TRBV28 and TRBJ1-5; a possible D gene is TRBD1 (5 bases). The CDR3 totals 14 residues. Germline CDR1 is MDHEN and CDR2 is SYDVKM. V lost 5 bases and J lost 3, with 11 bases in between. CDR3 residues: CASSPVTVNQPQHF. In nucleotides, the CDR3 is TGTGCCAGCAGTCCTGTGACAGTCAATCAGCCCCAGCATTTT.

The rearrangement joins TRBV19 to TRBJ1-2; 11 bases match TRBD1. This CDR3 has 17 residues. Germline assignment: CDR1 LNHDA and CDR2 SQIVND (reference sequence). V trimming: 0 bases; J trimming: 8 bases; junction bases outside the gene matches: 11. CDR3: CASSIDPFGTGGFGYTF. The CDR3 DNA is TGTGCCAGTAGTATAGACCCCTTTGGGACAGGGGGGTTCGGCTACACCTTC.

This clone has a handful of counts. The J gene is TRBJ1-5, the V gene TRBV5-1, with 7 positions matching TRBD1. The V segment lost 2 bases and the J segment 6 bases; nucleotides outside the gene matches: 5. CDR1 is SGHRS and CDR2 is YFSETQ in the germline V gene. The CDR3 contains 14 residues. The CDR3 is CASSLTGESQPQHF. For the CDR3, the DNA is TGCGCCAGCAGCTTAACAGGGGAGAGTCAGCCCCAGCATTTT. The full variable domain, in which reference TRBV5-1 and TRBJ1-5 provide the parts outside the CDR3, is KAGVTQTPRYLIKTRGQQVTLSCSPISGHRSVSWYQQTPGQGLQFLFEYFSETQRNKGNFPGRFSGRQFSNSRSEMNVSTLELGDSALYLCASSLTGESQPQHFGDGTRLSIL.

CDR3 protein: CAISSGGNTEAFF. As DNA, the CDR3 is TGTGCCATCAGTTCAGGGGGCAACACTGAAGCTTTCTTT. The J gene is TRBJ1-1, the V gene TRBV10-3, with TRBD1 identical over 8 bases. The germline V gene encodes CDR1 ENHRY and CDR2 SYGVKD. CDR3 length: 13 residues. J was trimmed by 2 bases and V by 5 bases; bases with no gene match: 1.

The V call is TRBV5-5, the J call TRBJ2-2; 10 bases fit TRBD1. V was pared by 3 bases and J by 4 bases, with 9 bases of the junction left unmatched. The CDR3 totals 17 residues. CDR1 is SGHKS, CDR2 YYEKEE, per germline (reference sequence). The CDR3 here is CASSWTGTGVGTGELFF. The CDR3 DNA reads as TGTGCCAGCAGCTGGACCGGGACAGGGGTGGGCACCGGGGAGCTGTTTTTT. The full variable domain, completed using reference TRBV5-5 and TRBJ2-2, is DAGVTQSPTHLIKTRGQQVTLRCSPISGHKSVSWYQQVLGQGPQFIFQYYEKEERGRGNFPDRFSARQFPNYSSELNVNALLLGDSALYLCASSWTGTGVGTGELFFGEGSRLTVL.

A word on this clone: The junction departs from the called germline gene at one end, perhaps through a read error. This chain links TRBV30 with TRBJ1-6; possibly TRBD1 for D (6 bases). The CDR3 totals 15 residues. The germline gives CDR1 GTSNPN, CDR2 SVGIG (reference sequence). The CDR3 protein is CAWSLKQGQNSPLNF. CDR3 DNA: TGTGCCTGGAGCCTTAAACAGGGTCAGAATTCACCCCTCAACTTT.

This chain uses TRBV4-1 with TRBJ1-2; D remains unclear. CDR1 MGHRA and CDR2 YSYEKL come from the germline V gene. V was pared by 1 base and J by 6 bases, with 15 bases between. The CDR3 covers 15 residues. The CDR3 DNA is TGCGCCAGCAGCCAAGGTTTGAGGGATGGGGATGGCTACACCTTC. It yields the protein CASSQGLRDGDGYTF.

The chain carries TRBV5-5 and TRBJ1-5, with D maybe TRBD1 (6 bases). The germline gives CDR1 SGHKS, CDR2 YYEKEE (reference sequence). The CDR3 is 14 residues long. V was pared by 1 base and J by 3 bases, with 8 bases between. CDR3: CASSLSGDNQPQHF. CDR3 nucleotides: TGTGCCAGCAGCTTGTCAGGGGACAATCAGCCCCAGCATTTT.

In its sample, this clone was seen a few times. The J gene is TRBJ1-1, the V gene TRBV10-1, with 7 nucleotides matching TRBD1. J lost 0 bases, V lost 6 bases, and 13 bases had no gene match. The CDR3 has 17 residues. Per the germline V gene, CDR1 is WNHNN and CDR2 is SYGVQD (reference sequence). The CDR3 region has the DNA TGCGCCAGCAGATTACCGGGACAGCATAACATGAACACTGAAGCTTTCTTT. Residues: CASRLPGQHNMNTEAFF.

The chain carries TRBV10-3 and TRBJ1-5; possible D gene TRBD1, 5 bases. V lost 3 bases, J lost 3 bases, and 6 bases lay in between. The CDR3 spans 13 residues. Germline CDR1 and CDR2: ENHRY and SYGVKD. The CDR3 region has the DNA TGTGCCATCAGTGACAGGGACAATCAGCCCCAGCATTTT. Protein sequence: CAISDRDNQPQHF.

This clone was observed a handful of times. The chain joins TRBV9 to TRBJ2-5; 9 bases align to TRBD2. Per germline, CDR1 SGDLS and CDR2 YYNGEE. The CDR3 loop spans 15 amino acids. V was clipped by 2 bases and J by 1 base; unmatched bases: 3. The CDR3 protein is CASSVSGGLQETQYF. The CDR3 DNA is TGTGCCAGCAGCGTCAGCGGGGGGCTCCAAGAGACCCAGTACTTC.

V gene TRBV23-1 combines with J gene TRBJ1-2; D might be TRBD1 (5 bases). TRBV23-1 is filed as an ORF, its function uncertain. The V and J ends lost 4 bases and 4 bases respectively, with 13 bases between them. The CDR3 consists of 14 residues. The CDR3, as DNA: TGCGCCAGCAGTCCCGGAGGGGCTCCCTATGGCTACACCTTC. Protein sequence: CASSPGGAPYGYTF.

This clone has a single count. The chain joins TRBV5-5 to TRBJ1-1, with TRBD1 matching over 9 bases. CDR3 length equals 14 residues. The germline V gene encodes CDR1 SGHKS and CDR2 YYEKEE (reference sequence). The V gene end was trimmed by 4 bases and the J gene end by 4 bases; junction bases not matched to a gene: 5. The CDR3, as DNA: TGTGCCAGCAGCCCGGACAGGGGTCGCACTGAAGCTTTCTTT. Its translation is CASSPDRGRTEAFF.

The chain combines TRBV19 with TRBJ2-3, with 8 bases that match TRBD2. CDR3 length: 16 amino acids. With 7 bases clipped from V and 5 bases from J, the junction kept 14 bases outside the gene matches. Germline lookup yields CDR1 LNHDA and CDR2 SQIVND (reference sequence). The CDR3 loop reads CASTPRGSGVGDTQYF. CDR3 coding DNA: TGTGCCAGTACTCCCCGGGGTAGCGGGGTGGGAGATACGCAGTATTTT.

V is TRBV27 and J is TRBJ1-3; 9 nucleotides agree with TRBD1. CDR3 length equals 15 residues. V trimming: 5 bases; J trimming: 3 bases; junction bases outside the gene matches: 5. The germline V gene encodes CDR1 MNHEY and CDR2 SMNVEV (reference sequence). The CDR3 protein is CASSLGTGRGNTIYF. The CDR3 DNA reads TGTGCCAGCAGTCTTGGGACAGGGCGTGGAAACACCATATATTTT.

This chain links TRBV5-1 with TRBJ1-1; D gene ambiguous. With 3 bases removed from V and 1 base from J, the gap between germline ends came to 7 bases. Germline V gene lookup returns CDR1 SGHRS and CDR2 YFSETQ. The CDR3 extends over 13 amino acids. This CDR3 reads CASSSPPNTEAFF. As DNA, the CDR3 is TGCGCCAGCAGCTCTCCCCCGAACACTGAAGCTTTCTTT.

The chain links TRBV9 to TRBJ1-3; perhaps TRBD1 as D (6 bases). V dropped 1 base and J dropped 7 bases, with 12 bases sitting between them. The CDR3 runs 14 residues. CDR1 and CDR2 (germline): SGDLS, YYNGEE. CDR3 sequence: CASSVKPGANTIYF. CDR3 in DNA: TGTGCCAGCAGCGTAAAACCAGGGGCGAACACCATATATTTT.

The CDR3 DNA reads as TGTGCCAGCTCACCACCGGGGGGGCCAAATTCACCCCTCCACTTT. Amino acids: CASSPPGGPNSPLHF. V gene TRBV18 combines with J gene TRBJ1-6; the D gene is possibly TRBD1 (6 bases). V was trimmed by 0 bases and J by 7 bases, leaving 10 bases between them. The CDR3 runs 15 residues. Germline V gene data show CDR1 as KGHSH and CDR2 as LQKENI.

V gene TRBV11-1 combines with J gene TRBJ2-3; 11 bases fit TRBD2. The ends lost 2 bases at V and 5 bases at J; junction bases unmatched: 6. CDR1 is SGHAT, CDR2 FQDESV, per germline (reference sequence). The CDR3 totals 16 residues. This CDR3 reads CASSLRRGLAVDTQYF. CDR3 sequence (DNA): TGTGCCAGCAGCTTACGAAGGGGACTAGCGGTAGATACGCAGTATTTT.

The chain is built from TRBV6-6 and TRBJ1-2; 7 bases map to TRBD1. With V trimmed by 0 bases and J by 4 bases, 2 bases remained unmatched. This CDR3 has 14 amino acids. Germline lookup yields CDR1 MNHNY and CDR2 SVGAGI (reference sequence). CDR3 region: CASSYSGGTYGYTF. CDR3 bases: TGTGCCAGCAGTTACTCAGGGGGCACCTATGGCTACACCTTC.

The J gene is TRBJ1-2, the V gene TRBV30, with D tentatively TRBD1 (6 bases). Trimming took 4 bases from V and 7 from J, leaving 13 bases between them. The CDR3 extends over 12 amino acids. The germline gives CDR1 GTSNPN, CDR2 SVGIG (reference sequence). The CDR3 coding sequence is TGTGCCTGGATCTTGGGGGCAGGTGGCTACACCTTC. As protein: CAWILGAGGYTF. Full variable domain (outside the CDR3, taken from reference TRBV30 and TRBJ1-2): SQTIHQWPATLVQPVGSPLSLECTVEGTSNPNLYWYRQAAGRGLQLLFYSVGIGQISSEVPQNLSASRPQDRQFILSSKKLLLSDSGFYLCAWILGAGGYTFGSGTRLTVV.

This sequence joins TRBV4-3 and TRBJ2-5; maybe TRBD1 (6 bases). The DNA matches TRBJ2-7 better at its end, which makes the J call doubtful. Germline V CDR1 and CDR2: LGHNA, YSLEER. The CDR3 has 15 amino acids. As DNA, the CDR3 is TGCGCCAGCAGCCAAGCACAGGGCAACTCCTACGAGCAGTACTTC. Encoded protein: CASSQAQGNSYEQYF.

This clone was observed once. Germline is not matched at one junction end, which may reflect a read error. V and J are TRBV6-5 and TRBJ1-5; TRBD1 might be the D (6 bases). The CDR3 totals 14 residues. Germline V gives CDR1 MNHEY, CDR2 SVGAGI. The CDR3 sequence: CASSPGVSNQPQNF. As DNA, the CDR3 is TGTGCCAGCAGTCCAGGGGTTAGCAATCAGCCCCAGAATTTT.

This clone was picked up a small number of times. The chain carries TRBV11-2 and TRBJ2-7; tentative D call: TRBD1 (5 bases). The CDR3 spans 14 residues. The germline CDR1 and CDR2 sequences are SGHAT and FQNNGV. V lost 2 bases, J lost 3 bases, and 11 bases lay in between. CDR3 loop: CASSLSSTVYEQYF. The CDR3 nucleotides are TGTGCCAGCAGCTTAAGTTCGACAGTCTACGAGCAGTACTTC.